The T cell receptor (beta chain) under discussion was sequenced for a study of OX40 agonist ivuxolimab in advanced cancers. Whole-study context: People in dose escalation had one of these cancers: hepatocellular carcinoma, melanoma, renal cell or head and neck cancer. A history of anti-PD-1, anti-PD-L1 or anti-CTLA-4 therapy was acceptable, and 40% to 45% had some.

The CDR3 runs to 15 residues. J lost 5 bases, V lost 5 bases, and 8 bases had no gene match. The germline CDR1 and CDR2 sequences are SEHNR and FQNEAQ (reference sequence). Clones were sequenced by immunoSEQ multiplex PCR, and TCRdb holds only the in-frame ones, with some missing. The sample consists of 100,000 or so clones, about nine tenths of them appearing once. This sequence was found in an adult with an advanced solid tumor such as melanoma, head and neck, liver or kidney cancer. The source was CD4+ or CD8+ T cells sorted from blood, collected in a trial of the OX40 agonist ivuxolimab. The chain combines TRBV7-9 with TRBJ2-2, with 7 bases that match TRBD1. This CDR3 is CASSTGTDGTGELFF. CDR3 DNA sequence: TGTGCCAGCAGCACAGGGACAGACGGGACCGGGGAGCTGTTTTTT.